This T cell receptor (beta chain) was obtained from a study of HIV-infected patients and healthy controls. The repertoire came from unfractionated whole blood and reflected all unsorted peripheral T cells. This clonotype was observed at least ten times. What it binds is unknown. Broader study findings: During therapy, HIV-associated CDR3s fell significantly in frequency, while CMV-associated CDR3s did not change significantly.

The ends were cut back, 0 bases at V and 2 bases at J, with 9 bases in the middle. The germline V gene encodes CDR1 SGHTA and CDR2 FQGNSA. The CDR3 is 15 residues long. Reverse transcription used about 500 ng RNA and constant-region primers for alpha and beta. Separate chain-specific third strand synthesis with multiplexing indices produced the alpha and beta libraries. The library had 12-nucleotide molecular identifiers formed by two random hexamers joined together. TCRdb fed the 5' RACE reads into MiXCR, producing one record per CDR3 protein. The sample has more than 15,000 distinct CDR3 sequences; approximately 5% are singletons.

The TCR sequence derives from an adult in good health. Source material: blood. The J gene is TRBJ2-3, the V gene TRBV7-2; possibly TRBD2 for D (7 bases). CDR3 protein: CASSLAGGPTDTQYF. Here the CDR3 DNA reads TGTGCCAGCAGCTTAGCGGGGGGGCCCACAGATACGCAGTATTTT.